This T cell receptor (beta chain) appears in the sequencing data of a study of kidney transplant recipient with SARS-CoV-2 infection. This CDR3 comprises 17 residues. CDR1 and CDR2 from the germline V gene are SGHAT and FQNNGV. V was shortened by 5 bases and J by 3 bases, with 20 bases between the two germline ends. One entry per CDR3 protein results from TCRdb running MiXCR on the reads. The table lists roughly 250,000 distinct CDR3 sequences, more than 25% of them singletons. Sequenced here: a blood sample, sampled at baseline and on approximately day 120 from a kidney transplant recipient. The rearrangement joins TRBV11-2 to TRBJ2-1; D possibly matches TRBD1 or TRBD2 (6 bases each). This TCR was sampled from a male patient between 25 and 39 years old who had COVID-19 and was a kidney transplant recipient. A subset of T cells may come from the graft donor. CDR3 in amino acids: CASSRDRGRSGYNEQFF. Here the CDR3 DNA reads TGTGCCAGCAGCCGAGATCGGGGGCGCTCGGGCTACAATGAGCAGTTCTTC. Filled out from reference TRBV11-2 and TRBJ2-1, the complete variable domain reads EAGVAQSPRYKIIEKRQSVAFWCNPISGHATLYWYQQILGQGPKLLIQFQNNGVVDDSQLPKDRFSAERLKGVDSTLKIQPAKLEDSAVYLCASSRDRGRSGYNEQFFGPGTRLTVL.